The T cell receptor beta chain described here comes from a study of T cell changes during pregnancy in multiple sclerosis. The protocol was immunoSEQ multiplex PCR, while the TCRdb copy is restricted to in-frame clones and leaves out a portion. The sample yields tens of thousands of clones, nearly 95% seen once. The sequences come from CD4+ T cells from peripheral blood mononuclear cells, collected in the first trimester of pregnancy. This TCR was recovered from a female donor with multiple sclerosis, enrolled in a pregnancy study.

In nucleotides, the CDR3 is TGTGCCTCCCAGAGAGGGAAGGCATACGAGCAGTACTTC. It encodes CASQRGKAYEQYF. The chain is built from TRBV19 and TRBJ2-7; D is possibly TRBD2 (5 bases). Germline V gene data show CDR1 as LNHDA and CDR2 as SQIVND (reference sequence). Trimming stripped 11 bases from V and 4 bases from J, with 18 bases between. This CDR3 contains 13 residues. Using reference TRBV19 and TRBJ2-7 for the parts outside the CDR3, the full variable domain is DGGITQSPKYLFRKEGQNVTLSCEQNLNHDAMYWYRQDPGQGLRLIYYSQIVNDFQKGDIAEGYSVSREKKESFPLTVTSAQKNPTAFYLCASQRGKAYEQYFGPGTRLTVT.